This T cell receptor beta chain was documented in a study of T cells after yellow fever vaccination. Across the whole study: Preparing low-cell-number fractions relied on SMART-Seq v4 Ultra Low Input. Notes on the study in general: Abundant bulk-population clonotypes could contaminate the FACS-sorted repertoires. The booster saw the reappearance of most primary-vaccination clones (around 96% CD4, around 90% CD8).

This clonotype was observed a handful of times. Its target is unknown. Researchers made TCR cDNA using 5'RACE template switching, and this step added a universal primer site and UMIs. Each CDR3 protein gets one entry after TCRdb re-called the 5' RACE reads with MiXCR. The sample has nearly 350,000 distinct CDR3 sequences, roughly 8% seen once. The CDR3 runs 15 residues. Trimming took 4 bases from V and 5 from J; bases not matched to a gene: 9. CDR1 ENHRY and CDR2 SYGVKD come from the germline V gene. The TCR was taken from a man younger than 30 who received the YFV17D yellow fever vaccine. This chain uses TRBV10-3 with TRBJ2-3; 7 positions agree with TRBD1. Sequences were derived from PBMCs, sampled 45 days after the first yellow fever vaccination. CDR3 sequence reads: CAISGLGTVEDTQYF. CDR3 in DNA: TGTGCCATCAGTGGGTTGGGGACAGTCGAAGATACGCAGTATTTT.